This is a list of T cell receptor beta chains from one sample in a study of T cells in Graves' hyperthyroidism and ophthalmopathy. From the multiplex PCR reads, TCRdb called clonotypes with MiXCR, one entry per CDR3 protein. This table holds some 560,000 distinct CDR3 sequences, 13% to 15% found once. The sequencing sample was made of blood. These receptors came from a woman between 40 and 55 years old with Graves' hyperthyroidism. Each CDR3 is given with its conserved first and last residue. D genes are given only for firm matches. The size field is filled for only some rows; it gives once, few, many or a size class.

j_call d_call v_call clone_size cdr3_aa cdr3_nt
TRBJ2-3 NA TRBV7-9 many CASSAESTDTQYF TGTGCCAGCTCCGCGGAAAGCACAGATACGCAGTATTTT
TRBJ2-1 NA TRBV13 many CASSLGGRTQRGEQFF TGTGCCAGCAGCTTAGGGGGTCGTACCCAAAGGGGTGAGCAGTTCTTC
TRBJ2-7 TRBD2 TRBV28 many CASSLPSTRGTSGSYEQYF TGTGCCAGCAGTTTACCCTCCACCAGAGGGACTAGCGGGAGTTACGAGCAGTACTTC
TRBJ1-5 NA TRBV15 many CATSRDKGPSNQPQHF TGTGCCACCAGCAGAGATAAGGGGCCCAGCAATCAGCCCCAGCATTTT
TRBJ1-2 NA TRBV12-3/TRBV12-4 many CASSWGDPEANYGYTF TGTGCCAGCAGTTGGGGAGATCCGGAGGCTAACTATGGCTACACCTTC
TRBJ2-1 TRBD1 TRBV5-1 many CASSLGQGFYNEQFF TGCGCCAGCAGCTTGGGACAGGGCTTCTACAATGAGCAGTTCTTC
TRBJ2-7 TRBD2 TRBV29-1 NA CSVTRTSGSTYEQYF TGCAGCGTTACCAGGACTAGCGGGAGTACCTACGAGCAGTACTTC
TRBJ2-3 NA TRBV6-2/TRBV6-3 few CASSYRGARDTQYF TGTGCCAGCAGTTACAGGGGCGCCCGAGATACGCAGTATTTT
TRBJ2-1 TRBD2 TRBV3-1 NA CASRLAGASEQFF TGTGCCAGCAGGCTAGCGGGAGCCTCTGAGCAGTTCTTC
TRBJ2-1 NA TRBV5-1 many CASSLAGKVSYNEQFF TGCGCCAGCAGCTTGGCAGGGAAGGTTTCCTACAATGAGCAGTTCTTC
TRBJ2-7 NA TRBV6-1 many CASSKSGLGYEQYF TGTGCCAGCAGTAAAAGTGGACTGGGCTACGAGCAGTACTTC
TRBJ2-1 TRBD2 TRBV6-1 many CASSPTSGKHYNEQFF TGTGCCAGCAGTCCGACTAGCGGGAAGCACTACAATGAGCAGTTCTTC
TRBJ2-1 TRBD2 TRBV12-3/TRBV12-4 NA CASTPSGTYNEQFF TGTGCCAGCACTCCTAGCGGTACCTACAATGAGCAGTTCTTC
TRBJ2-7 NA TRBV7-9 NA CASSSAKGKQDEQYF TGTGCCAGCAGCAGCGCAAAGGGGAAACAGGACGAGCAGTACTTC
TRBJ1-1 TRBD1 TRBV5-1 many CASSLEQGTRTEAFF TGCGCCAGCAGCTTGGAACAGGGGACGAGGACTGAAGCTTTCTTT
TRBJ1-1 TRBD1 TRBV30 many CAWNTGGKNTEAFF TGTGCCTGGAACACAGGGGGGAAGAACACTGAAGCTTTCTTT
TRBJ2-5 TRBD2 TRBV6-5 many CASSYGGREETQYF TGTGCCAGCAGTTACGGCGGGAGGGAGGAGACCCAGTACTTC
TRBJ1-2 TRBD1 TRBV12-5 few CASGLGTGGTHYGYTF TGTGCTAGTGGTTTGGGGACAGGGGGCACTCACTATGGCTACACCTTC
TRBJ2-1 TRBD1 TRBV6-1 NA CASNPGDRAFSYNEQFF TGTGCCAGCAACCCAGGGGACAGGGCCTTCTCCTACAATGAGCAGTTCTTC
TRBJ2-7 NA TRBV20-1 many CSARVTGSNYEQYF TGCAGTGCTAGAGTAACCGGGAGTAACTACGAGCAGTACTTC
TRBJ2-7 NA TRBV29-1 many CSVGYPAQPYEQYF TGCAGCGTTGGCTATCCGGCCCAACCTTACGAGCAGTACTTC
TRBJ2-1 TRBD2 TRBV5-1 few CASSLLAGFSYNEQFF TGCGCCAGCAGCTTGTTAGCGGGTTTCTCCTACAATGAGCAGTTCTTC
TRBJ2-3 TRBD1 TRBV5-1 few CASSMTGGGTSTDTQYF TGCGCCAGCAGCATGACAGGGGGGGGAACTAGCACAGATACGCAGTATTTT
TRBJ2-7 TRBD2 TRBV28 few CASRLLAGGLSSYDEQYF TGTGCCAGCAGATTACTAGCGGGAGGCCTAAGCTCCTACGATGAGCAGTACTTC
TRBJ2-2 TRBD2 TRBV2 many CASSLAETNTGELFF TGTGCCAGCAGTCTAGCGGAAACTAACACCGGGGAGCTGTTTTTT
TRBJ2-1 TRBD2 TRBV11-2 NA CASSLASGRYVKEQFF TGTGCCAGCAGCTTAGCTAGCGGGAGGTACGTCAAAGAGCAGTTCTTC
TRBJ1-1 NA TRBV7-9 NA CASSTSRAENTEAFF TGTGCCAGCAGCACGTCCCGGGCCGAGAACACTGAAGCTTTCTTT
TRBJ2-5 TRBD1 TRBV18 many CASSPTNLQGRGRTETQYF TGTGCCAGCTCACCAACTAATTTACAGGGCAGGGGGCGAACGGAGACCCAGTACTTC
TRBJ2-6 TRBD1 TRBV6-2/TRBV6-3 many CASRNRTGLFAGANVLTF TGTGCCAGCCGAAATAGGACAGGTTTGTTTGCTGGGGCCAACGTCCTGACTTTC
TRBJ2-7 NA TRBV3-1 many CASSPAHYEQYF TGTGCCAGCAGCCCGGCCCACTACGAGCAGTACTTC